This is a list of T cell receptor beta chains from one sample in a study of neurological immune-mediated disorders. TCRdb re-analysed the 5' RACE reads in MiXCR, keeping a single row per CDR3 protein. The data show some 18,000 distinct CDR3 sequences, 7.5% seen once. The sample comprised CD8+ T cells from blood. The receptors were gathered from a woman in her thirties with HTLV-1-associated myelopathy (HAM/TSP). Each CDR3 is given with its conserved first and last residue. Fields, in order: D gene, clone size, V gene, J gene, CDR3 protein, CDR3 DNA. D genes are given only for firm matches. Only part of the rows carry a size: once, few, many, or a class if the clone is expanded.

d_gene: -
abundance: few
v_gene: TRBV5-6
j_gene: TRBJ2-7
CDR3aa: CASSFGESYEQYF
CDR3nt: TGTGCCAGCAGCTTCGGGGAATCCTACGAGCAGTACTTC

d_gene: -
abundance: many
v_gene: TRBV3-1
j_gene: TRBJ2-1
CDR3aa: CASSHGRGWSHEQFF
CDR3nt: TGTGCCAGCAGCCATGGCCGGGGTTGGTCGCATGAGCAGTTCTTC

d_gene: -
abundance: many
v_gene: TRBV5-1
j_gene: TRBJ2-1
CDR3aa: CASSLEGGEQFF
CDR3nt: TGCGCCAGCAGCTTGGAGGGTGGTGAGCAGTTCTTC

d_gene: TRBD1
abundance: many
v_gene: TRBV6-2/TRBV6-3
j_gene: TRBJ2-3
CDR3aa: CASSAGQGASDTQYF
CDR3nt: TGTGCCAGCAGCGCCGGACAGGGGGCCTCAGATACGCAGTATTTT

d_gene: TRBD2
abundance: many
v_gene: TRBV29-1
j_gene: TRBJ2-1
CDR3aa: CSGLAGGNYNEQFF
CDR3nt: TGCAGCGGATTAGCGGGGGGGAACTACAATGAGCAGTTCTTC

d_gene: TRBD2
abundance: many
v_gene: TRBV11-2
j_gene: TRBJ2-3
CDR3aa: CASSSPGGGTTTDTQYF
CDR3nt: TGTGCCAGCAGCTCTCCGGGGGGGGGGACCACCACAGATACGCAGTATTTT

d_gene: TRBD2
abundance: many
v_gene: TRBV12-3/TRBV12-4
j_gene: TRBJ2-7
CDR3aa: CASSLGLASYEQYF
CDR3nt: TGTGCCAGCAGTTTGGGACTAGCGTCTTACGAGCAGTACTTC

d_gene: -
abundance: medium-sized
v_gene: TRBV2
j_gene: TRBJ2-2
CDR3aa: CASSESPGNTGELFF
CDR3nt: TGTGCCAGCAGTGAAAGCCCGGGCAACACCGGGGAGCTGTTTTTT

d_gene: -
abundance: many
v_gene: TRBV7-9
j_gene: TRBJ2-7
CDR3aa: CASSLTGGSNEQYF
CDR3nt: TGTGCCAGCAGCTTAACTGGGGGATCTAACGAGCAGTACTTC

d_gene: -
abundance: medium-sized
v_gene: TRBV9
j_gene: TRBJ2-2
CDR3aa: CASSVPVSGELFF
CDR3nt: TGTGCCAGCAGCGTACCAGTTTCCGGGGAGCTGTTTTTT

d_gene: -
abundance: many
v_gene: TRBV10-2
j_gene: TRBJ2-7
CDR3aa: CASTGSSNSYEQYF
CDR3nt: TGCGCCAGCACCGGCTCATCAAACTCCTACGAGCAGTACTTC

d_gene: TRBD1
abundance: many
v_gene: TRBV29-1
j_gene: TRBJ1-2
CDR3aa: CSVGAGGDYGYTF
CDR3nt: TGCAGCGTTGGAGCAGGGGGAGACTATGGCTACACCTTC

d_gene: -
abundance: few
v_gene: TRBV27
j_gene: TRBJ2-2
CDR3aa: CASSSTGPTGELFF
CDR3nt: TGTGCCAGCAGTTCCACGGGACCAACCGGGGAGCTGTTTTTT

d_gene: -
abundance: many
v_gene: TRBV5-6
j_gene: TRBJ1-3
CDR3aa: CASSYGSSGNTIYF
CDR3nt: TGTGCCAGCAGCTATGGCAGCTCTGGAAACACCATATATTTT

d_gene: -
abundance: many
v_gene: TRBV10-2
j_gene: TRBJ1-2
CDR3aa: CASSESYGGRTWYGYTF
CDR3nt: TGCGCCAGCAGTGAGTCGTATGGGGGGCGTACTTGGTATGGCTACACCTTC

d_gene: TRBD1
abundance: many
v_gene: TRBV7-9
j_gene: TRBJ2-7
CDR3aa: CASSSGTGPSYEQYF
CDR3nt: TGTGCCAGCAGCTCGGGGACAGGTCCATCCTACGAGCAGTACTTC

d_gene: -
abundance: few
v_gene: TRBV2
j_gene: TRBJ2-2
CDR3aa: CASSEYGGQNTGELFF
CDR3nt: TGTGCCAGCAGTGAATATGGGGGCCAGAACACCGGGGAGCTGTTTTTT

d_gene: -
abundance: many
v_gene: TRBV9
j_gene: TRBJ1-1
CDR3aa: CASSVEYATEAFF
CDR3nt: TGTGCCAGCAGCGTAGAATACGCAACTGAAGCTTTCTTT

d_gene: -
abundance: many
v_gene: TRBV5-1
j_gene: TRBJ2-1
CDR3aa: CASSSVTGLLGNEQFF
CDR3nt: TGCGCCAGCAGCTCCGTTACGGGACTTCTCGGGAATGAGCAGTTCTTC

d_gene: TRBD1
abundance: -
v_gene: TRBV5-5
j_gene: TRBJ1-4
CDR3aa: CASSTGDGGEKLFF
CDR3nt: TGTGCCAGCAGCACAGGGGATGGGGGCGAAAAACTGTTTTTT

d_gene: -
abundance: many
v_gene: TRBV7-9
j_gene: TRBJ1-2
CDR3aa: CASSRTSNYGYTF
CDR3nt: TGTGCCAGCAGCCGGACATCTAACTATGGCTACACCTTC

d_gene: -
abundance: many
v_gene: TRBV7-9
j_gene: TRBJ2-1
CDR3aa: CAARKESLYNEQFF
CDR3nt: TGTGCCGCCCGGAAGGAGTCTTTATACAATGAGCAGTTCTTC

d_gene: -
abundance: many
v_gene: TRBV6-1
j_gene: TRBJ1-5
CDR3aa: CASSERGTVSNQPQHF
CDR3nt: TGTGCCAGCAGTGAACGAGGGACGGTTAGCAATCAGCCCCAGCATTTT

d_gene: -
abundance: -
v_gene: TRBV10-3
j_gene: TRBJ1-2
CDR3aa: CAISGDGYTF
CDR3nt: TGTGCCATCAGCGGGGACGGCTACACCTTC

d_gene: -
abundance: many
v_gene: TRBV7-9
j_gene: TRBJ2-7
CDR3aa: CASSLAERPFYEQYF
CDR3nt: TGTGCCAGCAGCTTAGCGGAACGCCCATTCTACGAGCAGTACTTC

d_gene: -
abundance: many
v_gene: TRBV7-9
j_gene: TRBJ1-2
CDR3aa: CASSPPTGYGYTF
CDR3nt: TGTGCCAGCAGTCCACCGACAGGATATGGCTACACCTTC

d_gene: -
abundance: many
v_gene: TRBV5-8
j_gene: TRBJ1-6
CDR3aa: CASSHTETSYNSPLHF
CDR3nt: TGTGCCAGCAGCCATACTGAAACCTCCTATAATTCACCCCTCCACTTT

d_gene: -
abundance: many
v_gene: TRBV7-8
j_gene: TRBJ2-7
CDR3aa: CASSLGGDAYEQYF
CDR3nt: TGTGCCAGCAGCTTAGGAGGGGACGCCTACGAGCAGTACTTC

d_gene: -
abundance: -
v_gene: TRBV5-6
j_gene: TRBJ2-7
CDR3aa: CASSPRETYEQYF
CDR3nt: TGTGCCAGCAGTCCCAGGGAAACCTACGAGCAGTACTTC

d_gene: -
abundance: medium-sized
v_gene: TRBV5-1
j_gene: TRBJ2-2
CDR3aa: CASSLGNPTGELFF
CDR3nt: TGCGCCAGCAGCTTGGGGAATCCCACCGGGGAGCTGTTTTTT